These T cell receptor beta chains were read from a single sample in a study of graft-versus-host responses after intestinal transplantation. No antigen is known for these receptors. Generated by immunoSEQ multiplex PCR, the TCRdb table keeps only in-frame clones and is missing some. The sample gives more than 65,000 clones, around 90% of which show up once; about 8% is in the top ten. Sequences were derived from unstimulated CD8+ T cells sorted from spleen or lymph node cells, sampled before transplant. These receptors came from a human donor who was the organ donor for an intestinal transplant. The CDR3 runs from the conserved cysteine through the conserved F or W. Fields, in order: V gene, D gene, CDR3 protein. The D gene is left open where the match is weak.

V: TRBV7-2
D: .
CDR3: CASSPQEIGLVETQYF

V: TRBV7-6
D: TRBD2
CDR3: CASSSMLAGRTDTQYF

V: TRBV2
D: TRBD1
CDR3: CASRGDSRYYEQYF

V: TRBV7-8
D: TRBD2
CDR3: CASSLGGASGSYEQYF

V: TRBV9
D: .
CDR3: CASSVGSRLSALFF

V: TRBV27
D: TRBD1
CDR3: CASSLDRGGNQPQHF

V: TRBV5-1
D: TRBD1
CDR3: CASSWTGVDEQYF

V: TRBV19
D: .
CDR3: CASSIPGLGEAFF

V: TRBV11-3
D: TRBD1
CDR3: CASSPATGAATDTQYF

V: TRBV30
D: .
CDR3: CAWSPGGYINEQFF

V: TRBV2
D: .
CDR3: CASSFSTGTSRETQYF

V: TRBV20-1
D: .
CDR3: CSASPVDTQYF

V: TRBV5-1
D: .
CDR3: CASSLAVNTEAFF

V: TRBV6-5
D: .
CDR3: CASSYSYGGVTGELFF

V: TRBV20-1
D: .
CDR3: CSARERGELFF

V: TRBV5-1
D: .
CDR3: CASSLEGQTLYEQYF

V: TRBV18
D: .
CDR3: CASSPLLRTLAYEQYF